These T cell receptor beta chains were read from a single sample in a study of early stage breast cancer tumors. Method: immunoSEQ multiplex PCR; TCRdb's copy keeps in-frame clones and lacks some. In the table there are fewer than 35,000 clones, approximately 75% of which are singletons. Input material: blood. The receptors come from a person between 50 and 60 years old with breast cancer. Both conserved end residues are part of each CDR3. Only some rows state a clone size, as once, few, many or a class for expanded clones.

>NA|TRBV11-2|TRBJ2-7
CASSSPGGLAETSEQYF
>NA|TRBV19|TRBJ1-5
CASFPSGQGVKPQHF
>NA|TRBV19|TRBJ2-3
CASSSTSGIPTDTQYF
>NA|TRBV5-1|TRBJ2-2
CASSLDGVRTGELFF
>few|TRBV18|TRBJ2-2
CASSPRQGAPGSTGELFF
>NA|TRBV4-2|TRBJ2-3
CASSDRTGLEADTQYF
>few|TRBV13|TRBJ1-1
CASSLRTVATEAFF
>NA|TRBV6-1|TRBJ2-3
CATRGGNKPDTQYF
>few|TRBV30|TRBJ1-1
CAWSISGRTEAFF
>NA|TRBV7-9|TRBJ1-2
CASSLFPGYGYTF
>NA|TRBV27|TRBJ1-5
CASRDRGTGNQPQHF
>NA|TRBV1|TRBJ2-7
CTSSQRRPSGPFYEQYF
>NA|TRBV2|TRBJ2-3
CASTTTGGHTDTQYF
>NA|TRBV6-5|TRBJ2-7
CASSSPKDISYEQYF
>once|TRBV5-6|TRBJ2-5
CASSFLAGGPETQYF
>NA|TRBV4-1|TRBJ2-1
CASSPGLAVGGNNEQFF
>NA|TRBV27|TRBJ1-6
CASRRTGEGPLHF
>once|TRBV27|TRBJ1-2
CVSSFTQGAGYTF
>NA|TRBV11-3|TRBJ2-1
CASSLAASGVNEQFF
>NA|TRBV11-2|TRBJ2-7
CASSLEPSGQGIYEQYF
>NA|TRBV6-4|TRBJ2-3
CASSEWVGTDTQYF
>NA|TRBV4-2|TRBJ2-3
CASSQENPGLSTDTQYF
>NA|TRBV5-1|TRBJ1-2
CASSLVTGDGYTF
>NA|TRBV5-5|TRBJ1-2
CASSSPGQGVVYGYTF
>NA|TRBV5-6|TRBJ2-7
CASTPGGTSGLDYEQYF
>many|TRBV6-5|TRBJ2-5
CASSSTTGGKETQYF
>NA|TRBV7-3|TRBJ2-2
CASSLKTTGVNTGELFF
>NA|TRBV7-8|TRBJ2-2
CASNKRGTGNTGELFF
>NA|TRBV5-6|TRBJ1-2
CASSNRQVSVKYGYTF
>NA|TRBV10-1|TRBJ1-1
CASSVLRNTEAFF
>many|TRBV10-3|TRBJ2-7
CAISDLLGEAPMVRGYEQYF
>NA|TRBV29-1|TRBJ2-1
CSVEDGGYSGYYNEQFF
>NA|TRBV4-2|TRBJ1-6
CASSQAQGNWAPLHF
>NA|TRBV13|TRBJ1-1
CATLLLDTEAFF
>few|TRBV28|TRBJ1-2
CASSLTGGNYGYTF
>NA|TRBV4-3|TRBJ2-1
CASSQVLTSGAYNEQFF
>once|TRBV4-1|TRBJ2-2
CASSQDRGFGELFF